The rows below give T cell receptor beta chains drawn from one sample of a study of blood T cell repertoires in COVID-19. Assay: immunoSEQ multiplex PCR; the TCRdb copy retains only in-frame clones and omits some. The sample carries about 270,000 clones, more than 70% recorded once. The specimen was PBMCs or T cells enriched from blood (not recorded which). The receptors were gathered from a woman aged 35 to 49 with acute COVID-19. The CDR3 runs from the conserved cysteine through the conserved F or W. The order of the fields is CDR3 length, clone size, V gene, CDR3 protein. Not all rows give a size; the values are once, few, many and, for expanded clones, a class.

14 . TRBV18 CASSVGANTDTQYF
17 . TRBV7-8 CASSVDSRAIPNYGYTF
12 . TRBV11-3 CASSGQNTEAFF
11 once TRBV25-1 CASSAFTEAFF
12 . TRBV28 CASSLGGGRLFF
12 . TRBV30 CAWTLLSAGYTF
15 . TRBV29-1 CSVEYSGSVPDTQYF
15 . TRBV2 CASSQDGVGNQPQHF
14 . TRBV15 CATSQDRGYSPLHF
16 . TRBV3-1/TRBV3-2 CASSPPYALVTGELFF
19 . TRBV5-8 CASSSGTRDRYTGANVLTF
14 . TRBV7-2 CASSLDTANTEAFF
14 . TRBV2 CASRASGSMGELFF
12 . TRBV9 CASGDRDYGYTF
16 . TRBV7-9 CASSLVGAGRNTEAFF
17 once TRBV5-1 CASTLVPGLAGEETQYF
18 . TRBV5-6 CASSIGTDRSSSYNEQFF
16 . TRBV5-1 CASSSGLAGYYNEQFF
13 . TRBV30 CAWESGGNQPQHF
15 . TRBV2 CASTLQGGTNEKLFF
15 . TRBV28 CASSLGTATNEKLFF
16 few TRBV6-5 CASSYSISGLNTEAFF
14 . TRBV27 CASSLSGNTGELFF
15 . TRBV28 CASSSPAHSGNTIYF
14 . TRBV3-1/TRBV3-2 CASSQDSSGGVQFF
15 few TRBV5-1 CASSLETQGFTEAFF
14 . TRBV6-4 CASSGVPNTGELFF
12 . TRBV27 CASSGGGTEAFF
15 few TRBV28 CASRGLGQGSYEQYF
16 once TRBV10-3 CAIQEELAGGADTQYF
16 once TRBV10-3 CAISGADRGRRETQYF
14 . TRBV28 CASSLGTANTEAFF
14 . TRBV29-1 CSVWTEPANYGYTF
14 . TRBV25-1 CASSHGQGARGYTF
15 . TRBV10-1 CASSRDRGPNEKLFF
14 few TRBV6-4 CASSDSSGPNQQFF
14 . TRBV19 CASRSGQGNYGYTF
15 . TRBV4-1 CASSQGQGVQYGYTF
15 . TRBV6-5 CASRDGGQGSAEAFF
15 . TRBV5-1 CASSLARTAKLQAFF
14 . TRBV5-1 CASSLFSGNTEAFF
13 . TRBV3-1/TRBV3-2 CASSPLRFGEQFF
16 . TRBV9 CASSVGSGRANNEQFF
14 . TRBV3-1/TRBV3-2 CASTRGTGRYEQYF
19 . TRBV24-1 CATSEPGLAGGGSYNEQFF
15 . TRBV9 CASSESGTSTDTQYF
15 . TRBV7-8 CASSLSREGDEKLFF
14 . TRBV18 CASSSGQVGYGYTF
18 . TRBV28 CASSLKIGGSPLNYGYTF
12 few TRBV28 CASTERGTEAFF
17 . TRBV15 CATSRESAGVRYIGQYF